The rows below give T cell receptor beta chains drawn from one sample of a study of monozygotic twins with inflammatory bowel disease. TCRdb re-called the 5' RACE reads; every CDR3 protein appears as one record, without DNA. Its listing shows approximately 160,000 distinct CDR3 sequences. Sequenced: blood. The receptors were gathered from a human donor with ulcerative colitis or Crohn's disease, or a healthy co-twin of an affected twin (not recorded which). The CDR3 runs from the conserved cysteine through the conserved F or W.

>TRBJ1-4|TRBV11-2
CASSSPSVGQGARGEKLFF
>TRBJ1-2|TRBV12-3/TRBV12-4
CASTSGGGGYGYTF
>TRBJ2-5|TRBV7-2
CASSRVISQYF
>TRBJ2-5|TRBV29-1
CSVVKQGQETQYF
>TRBJ1-6|TRBV5-4
CASSLKQGAIPLHF
>TRBJ2-5|TRBV7-2
CASSHHHSQETQYF
>TRBJ2-1|TRBV20-1
CSASRDRINEQFF
>TRBJ2-6|TRBV29-1
CSVEDAPSGSGANVLTF
>TRBJ2-5|TRBV6-5
CASSYGRVPQYTQYF
>TRBJ2-5|TRBV20-1
CSARHPTGYQETQYF
>TRBJ2-1|TRBV20-1
CSARTLPGSNEQFF
>TRBJ1-5|TRBV6-2/TRBV6-3
CASSTENWGPQHF
>TRBJ1-1|TRBV7-2
CASSFRQGGHMNTEAFF
>TRBJ1-2|TRBV4-3
CASSQGGRGSNGYTF
>TRBJ1-2|TRBV18
CASSPAGTVNYGYTF
>TRBJ1-2|TRBV20-1
CSARAQAGGGGGYTF
>TRBJ2-2|TRBV20-1
CSARDANTGELFF
>TRBJ1-1|TRBV20-1
CSAGSLTEAFF
>TRBJ2-2|TRBV7-2
CASLTANTGELFF
>TRBJ2-5|TRBV3-1
CASSSALAGKETQYF
>TRBJ1-1|TRBV20-1
CSARTAPMNTEAFF
>TRBJ1-2|TRBV7-9
CASSLTTAFGYTF
>TRBJ2-1|TRBV12-3/TRBV12-4
CASSQLLDYRFF
>TRBJ2-2|TRBV10-3
CAIRQGMANTGELFF
>TRBJ2-5|TRBV5-1
CASSPRTSLGEKTQYF
>TRBJ2-3|TRBV7-6
CASSASPRGQTDTQYF
>TRBJ2-2|TRBV19
CATSPGLVNTGELFF
>TRBJ2-7|TRBV20-1
CSARDPLTSALYEQYF
>TRBJ2-5|TRBV7-6
CASSSLDRVWETQYF
>TRBJ2-2|TRBV24-1
CATREGSNTGELFF
>TRBJ2-7|TRBV5-4
CASSSRTSGFYEQYF
>TRBJ2-7|TRBV7-3
CASSLLGGAGEQYF
>TRBJ2-7|TRBV15
CATSRDGKEEQYF
>TRBJ1-2|TRBV7-2
CASRPQGNYGYTF
>TRBJ1-2|TRBV18
CASSGTAVGYGYTF
>TRBJ2-4|TRBV4-2
CASSIRLDLAKNIQYF
>TRBJ1-4|TRBV20-1
CSARVTNEKLFF
>TRBJ2-7|TRBV5-1
CASSFSGIISYEQYF
>TRBJ2-3|TRBV5-5
CASSAFRDISTDTQYF
>TRBJ2-2|TRBV6-2/TRBV6-3
CASSYFRAGVVAGELFF
>TRBJ2-5|TRBV14
CASSQGVRQYQETQYF
>TRBJ1-4|TRBV5-1
CASSGGRLEKLFF
>TRBJ1-6|TRBV9
CASSPRTSYNSPLHF
>TRBJ2-2|TRBV5-4
CASSSLAGGWTGELFF
>TRBJ2-3|TRBV9
CASSPRGADTQYF
>TRBJ2-2|TRBV18
CASLRTDTGELFF
>TRBJ2-7|TRBV2
CASSDGALTAYTYEQYF
>TRBJ1-2|TRBV7-9
CASSPWTGGYTF
>TRBJ2-7|TRBV29-1
CSVGVVGSYEQYF
>TRBJ2-5|TRBV12-3/TRBV12-4
CATQGGNQETQYF
>TRBJ2-2|TRBV5-4
CASSSPLFTGELFF